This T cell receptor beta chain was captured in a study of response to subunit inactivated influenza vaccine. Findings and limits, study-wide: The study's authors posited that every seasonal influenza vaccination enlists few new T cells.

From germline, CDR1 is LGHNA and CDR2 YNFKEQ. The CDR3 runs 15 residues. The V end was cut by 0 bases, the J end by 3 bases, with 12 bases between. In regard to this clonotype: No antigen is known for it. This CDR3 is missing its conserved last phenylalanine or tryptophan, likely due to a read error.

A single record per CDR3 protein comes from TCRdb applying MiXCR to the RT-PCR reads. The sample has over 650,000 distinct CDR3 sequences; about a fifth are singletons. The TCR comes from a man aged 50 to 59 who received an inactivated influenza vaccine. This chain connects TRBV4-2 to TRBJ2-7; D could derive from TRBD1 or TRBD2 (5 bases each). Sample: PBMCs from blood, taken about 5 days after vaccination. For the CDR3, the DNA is TGTGCCAGCAGCCAAGAGGCCAGGGCGGGCTACGAGCAGTACTCC. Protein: CASSQEARAGYEQYS.